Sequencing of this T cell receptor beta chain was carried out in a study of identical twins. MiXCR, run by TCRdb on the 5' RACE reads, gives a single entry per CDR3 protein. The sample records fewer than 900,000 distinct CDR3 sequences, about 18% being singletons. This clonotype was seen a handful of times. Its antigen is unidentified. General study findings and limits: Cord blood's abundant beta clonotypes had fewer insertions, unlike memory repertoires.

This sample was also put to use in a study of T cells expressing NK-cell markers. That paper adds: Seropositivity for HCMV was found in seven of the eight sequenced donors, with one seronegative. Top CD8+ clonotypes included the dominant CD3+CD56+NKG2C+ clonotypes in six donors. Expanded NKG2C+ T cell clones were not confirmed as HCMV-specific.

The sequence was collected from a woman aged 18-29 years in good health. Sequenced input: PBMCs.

The CDR3 reads CASSGQGYADTQYF. CDR3 DNA sequence: TGTGCCAGCAGTGGACAGGGTTACGCAGATACGCAGTATTTT. This chain links TRBV12-3 or TRBV12-4 with TRBJ2-3; 8 positions agree with TRBD1. CDR3 length: 14 residues. The V and J ends lost 5 bases and 4 bases, in that order; junction bases with no gene match: 5.